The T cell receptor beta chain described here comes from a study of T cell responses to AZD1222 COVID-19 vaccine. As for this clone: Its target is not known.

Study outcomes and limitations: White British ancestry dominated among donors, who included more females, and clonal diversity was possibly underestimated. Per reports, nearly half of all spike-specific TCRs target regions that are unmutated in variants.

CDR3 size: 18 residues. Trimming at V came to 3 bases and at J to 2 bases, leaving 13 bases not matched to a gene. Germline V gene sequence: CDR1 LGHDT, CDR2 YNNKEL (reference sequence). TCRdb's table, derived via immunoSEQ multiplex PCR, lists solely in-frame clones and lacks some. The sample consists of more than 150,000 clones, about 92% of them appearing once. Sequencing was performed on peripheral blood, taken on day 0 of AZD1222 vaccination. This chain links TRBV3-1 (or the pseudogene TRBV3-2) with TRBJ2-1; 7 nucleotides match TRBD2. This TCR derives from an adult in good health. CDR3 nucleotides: TGTGCCAGCAGCCACGCCTTACCCACGGGAGGTACCTACAATGAGCAGTTCTTC. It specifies CASSHALPTGGTYNEQFF.